One sample yielded the 20 T cell receptor beta chains listed below, sequenced in a study of shared clonotypes between healthy human individuals. Clones were read by immunoSEQ multiplex PCR, and TCRdb kept only the in-frame ones, dropping some. This sample carries 1,100,000 or so clones, 70% to 80% of them seen once, and the ten largest clones take around 0.47%. Specimen: memory CD4+ T cells from PBMCs. Subset meaning: CD45RA-negative fraction. These receptors originate from a man between 18 and 29 years old in good health. Some clones in this sample may be carry-over from other donors' samples.

The CDR3 coding sequence is TGTGCCAGCAGCCGAGCCGGGGGCACAGATACGCAGTATTTT. Amino acids: CASSRAGGTDTQYF. This chain connects TRBV5-4 to TRBJ2-3; tentative D call: TRBD2 (5 bases). The V end lost 4 bases, the J end lost 1 base, and 10 bases lay between the germline ends. This CDR3 region has 14 residues. Germline CDR1 reads SGHNT; CDR2 reads YYREEE (reference sequence).

The chain combines TRBV27 with TRBJ2-5, with D perhaps TRBD1 or TRBD2 (5 bases each). CDR1 and CDR2 (germline): MNHEY, SMNVEV (reference sequence). The CDR3 spans 15 residues. The V and J ends lost 5 bases and 5 bases respectively, with 18 bases between them. The DNA for the CDR3 is TGTGCCAGCAGTACAGGAATCGGGGCGAGGGAGACCCAGTACTTC. It encodes CASSTGIGARETQYF.

The chain joins TRBV5-1 to TRBJ2-1; D possibly corresponds to TRBD2 (6 bases). Germline loops: CDR1 SGHRS, CDR2 YFSETQ. There are 16 residues in the CDR3. The V and J ends lost 4 bases and 7 bases respectively, with 21 bases between them. The DNA of the CDR3 is TGCGCCAGCAGCGCCAATGGAGGAGGGGCTGGGAATGAGCAGTTCTTC. Translating it yields CASSANGGGAGNEQFF.

The V and J genes are TRBV7-6 and TRBJ2-3, with 10 bases matching TRBD2. Germline V lookup: CDR1 SGHVS, CDR2 FNYEAQ. This CDR3 has 18 residues. After removal of 5 bases from V and 4 bases from J, the junction contained 15 bases not matched to a gene. The CDR3 bases are TGTGCCAGCAGCCCGCGGGGGCTAGCGGGGGCCCTACCAGATACGCAGTATTTT. Its translation: CASSPRGLAGALPDTQYF.

The chain couples TRBV2 to TRBJ2-5, with D perhaps TRBD2 (5 bases). CDR3 length: 14 amino acids. V shed 6 bases and J shed 1 base, with 12 bases lying between them. From germline, CDR1 is SNHLY and CDR2 FYNNEI. The CDR3 nucleotides read TGTGCCAGCAGCGTTTGCGGGCTCCAAGAGACCCAGTACTTC. Encoded protein: CASSVCGLQETQYF.

For this clone: The sample has other DNA sequences that encode this CDR3 too. The chain combines TRBV27 with TRBJ2-3, with D unresolved. This CDR3 has 15 amino acids. V was trimmed by 2 bases and J by 0 bases, leaving 9 bases between them. Germline loops: CDR1 MNHEY, CDR2 SMNVEV (reference sequence). Here the CDR3 reads CASSLLGFSTDTQYF. In DNA, the CDR3 is TGTGCCAGCAGTTTACTGGGTTTTAGCACAGATACGCAGTATTTT.

To note about this clone: The sample has other DNA sequences that encode this CDR3 too. The chain joins TRBV28 to TRBJ2-7, with 9 bases aligning to TRBD1. Germline CDR1 is MDHEN and CDR2 is SYDVKM. Trimming removed 5 bases from V and 2 bases from J; junction bases left unmatched: 4. The CDR3 is made up of 14 amino acids. The chain's CDR3 is CASSRGQGPYEQYF. The CDR3 DNA reads TGTGCCAGCAGTCGGGGACAGGGTCCCTACGAGCAGTACTTC.

Of note for this clone: A much larger clone differs from this one at a single base, so this may be a read error. The sample contains more than one DNA sequence encoding this CDR3. The chain recombines TRBV2 with TRBJ2-6, with 9 bases that match TRBD2. The CDR3 has 21 residues. Germline-derived CDR1 and CDR2 are SNHLY and FYNNEI. The chain's CDR3 is CASRQARGLSGGSTGANVLTF. Here the CDR3 DNA reads TGTGCCAGCAGGCAGGCCCGGGGCCTCAGCGGGGGGTCCACTGGGGCTAACGTCCTGACTTTC.

The chain employs TRBV4-3 and TRBJ2-1, with unresolved D. V lost 5 bases and J lost 9, with 5 bases in between. CDR3 size: 10 residues. Per the germline V gene, CDR1 is LGHNA and CDR2 is YSLEER. Written as DNA, the CDR3 is TGCGCCAGCAGCTCGAGTGAGCAGTTCTTC. This codes for CASSSSEQFF.

V and J are TRBV19 and TRBJ2-7, with 9 bases lining up with TRBD2. The CDR3 has 16 amino acids. Trimming at V came to 3 bases and at J to 3 bases, leaving 9 bases not matched to a gene. The germline CDR1 and CDR2 sequences are LNHDA and SQIVND (reference sequence). For the CDR3, the DNA is TGTGCCAGTAGTATCAGGTGGGGGACTAGCCGCTACGAGCAGTACTTC. Translating gives CASSIRWGTSRYEQYF. Full variable domain (missing parts from reference TRBV19 and TRBJ2-7): DGGITQSPKYLFRKEGQNVTLSCEQNLNHDAMYWYRQDPGQGLRLIYYSQIVNDFQKGDIAEGYSVSREKKESFPLTVTSAQKNPTAFYLCASSIRWGTSRYEQYFGPGTRLTVT.

CDR3 loop: CASSSGQGGPYGYTF. The DNA of the CDR3 is TGCGCCAGCAGCTCAGGACAGGGGGGGCCGTACGGCTACACCTTC. The rearrangement uses TRBV5-1 and TRBJ1-2, with 10 bases fitting TRBD1. This CDR3 spans 15 amino acids. Germline CDR1 reads SGHRS; CDR2 reads YFSETQ. Trimming took 3 bases from V and 8 from J; bases not matched to a gene: 10.

The chain couples TRBV27 to TRBJ2-7, with D possibly TRBD1 on 6 matching bases. The germline V gene encodes CDR1 MNHEY and CDR2 SMNVEV (reference sequence). V lost 2 bases and J 2 bases, leaving 10 bases between the germline ends. This CDR3 is 14 amino acids long. The CDR3 region is CASSLTGKPYEQYF. Here the CDR3 DNA reads TGTGCCAGCAGTTTAACAGGGAAACCCTACGAGCAGTACTTC.

This clone has only one observation. The chain employs TRBV5-1 and TRBJ1-4, with a tentative D call TRBD1 (6 bases). Trimming left V 4 bases short and J 5 bases short, with 12 bases between. The CDR3 totals 14 residues. The V gene's germline CDR1 is SGHRS and CDR2 YFSETQ. CDR3 bases: TGCGCCAGCAGCAACGACAGGTCGAATGAAAAACTGTTTTTT. Its protein is CASSNDRSNEKLFF.

The J gene is TRBJ2-7, the V gene TRBV10-1; D remains unclear. With 8 bases removed from V and 3 bases from J, the gap between germline ends came to 8 bases. CDR1 is WNHNN and CDR2 is SYGVQD in the germline V gene (reference sequence). This CDR3 is built from 11 residues. CDR3 amino acids: CASGWGYEQYF. The CDR3 region has the DNA TGCGCCAGCGGATGGGGCTACGAGCAGTACTTC.

About this clone itself: Within the sample, other DNA sequences also encode this same CDR3. The CDR3 loop reads CASSRDRGVEKLFF. CDR3 bases: TGTGCCAGCAGCCGGGACAGGGGAGTCGAAAAACTGTTTTTT. The chain is built from TRBV7-9 and TRBJ1-4, with 10 bases fitting TRBD1. J was trimmed by 8 bases and V by 5 bases; bases with no gene match: 5. This CDR3 contains 14 residues. CDR1 SEHNR and CDR2 FQNEAQ come from the germline V gene (reference sequence).

The chain recombines TRBV9 with TRBJ2-3; D is uncertain. The V gene's germline CDR1 is SGDLS and CDR2 YYNGEE. With 1 base removed from V and 4 bases from J, the gap between germline ends came to 7 bases. CDR3 size: 13 residues. CDR3: CASSVMGPDTQYF. CDR3 DNA sequence: TGTGCCAGCAGCGTAATGGGCCCAGATACGCAGTATTTT.

This chain links TRBV4-2 with TRBJ2-1; 7 bases align to TRBD2. V shed 6 bases, J shed 5 bases, and the junction held 13 bases outside the gene matches. CDR1 LGHNA and CDR2 YNFKEQ come from the germline V gene. There are 16 residues in the CDR3. CDR3 DNA: TGTGCCAGCAGACACTCGGGGCGGGAGAGGAACAATGAGCAGTTCTTC. Its protein product is CASRHSGRERNNEQFF.

This clone was detected only once. The V call is TRBV19, the J call TRBJ2-7; perhaps TRBD1 as D (5 bases). This CDR3 comprises 15 residues. Germline lookup yields CDR1 LNHDA and CDR2 SQIVND (reference sequence). Trimming took 4 bases from V and 6 from J, leaving 19 bases between them. CDR3 bases: TGTGCCAGTAGTAAGCAGCAGGGTTTTTCTGGCGAGCAGTACTTC. It codes for CASSKQQGFSGEQYF.

This rearrangement joins TRBV27 to TRBJ2-3; no definite D call. The CDR3 length is 18 residues. CDR1 and CDR2 from the germline V gene are MNHEY and SMNVEV (reference sequence). Trimming cost V 7 bases and J 0 bases, with 23 bases left between them. CDR3 region: CASTPGQEWPSSTDTQYF. CDR3 in DNA: TGTGCCAGCACCCCCGGTCAGGAGTGGCCCTCTAGCACAGATACGCAGTATTTT.

This clone was seen a few times. Other nucleotide sequences from this sample produce the same CDR3. The CDR3 spells CASSPGQGGHYEQYF. CDR3 DNA: TGTGCCAGCAGCCCGGGACAGGGGGGGCACTACGAGCAGTACTTC. The V and J genes are TRBV9 and TRBJ2-7; 11 nucleotides align to TRBD1. V gave up 4 bases and J gave up 3 bases; unmatched junction bases: 6. CDR1 and CDR2 from the germline V gene are SGDLS and YYNGEE. CDR3 size: 15 residues.